Given below is one T cell receptor beta chain in context. The V gene's germline CDR1 is MNHEY and CDR2 SVGAGI. The CDR3 spans 15 residues. Trimming removed 6 bases at V and 1 base at J, with 13 bases between. The data originate from a study of blood T cell repertoires in COVID-19. About the study: Material from acute and convalescent COVID-19 was sourced from the United States, Italy and Spain. PBMCs, B-cell-depleted T cells, or T cells provided the cDNA or gDNA that made up the material.

Using immunoSEQ multiplex PCR, the repertoire was profiled, and TCRdb retains in-frame clones only, with some absent. Of about 69,000 clones in the sample, 85% to 90% were seen once. The sequencing input was peripheral blood. J is TRBJ2-1 and V is TRBV6-5; D gene ambiguous. This TCR was recovered from a man over 45 with acute or convalescent COVID-19. CDR3: CASSLLGGSYNEQFF. Here the CDR3 DNA reads TGTGCCAGCAGCCTTCTTGGCGGATCCTACAATGAGCAGTTCTTC.